This TCR beta chain comes out of a study of T cells after yellow fever vaccination. By 5'RACE template switching, TCR cDNA was produced, with a universal primer site and UMIs added in the process. Via MiXCR, TCRdb re-called the 5' RACE reads, giving one row per CDR3 protein. This table holds 300,000 to 400,000 distinct CDR3 sequences, 4% found once. Germline V gene sequence: CDR1 KGHSH, CDR2 LQKENI. The CDR3 sequence is 15 residues long. Trimming stripped 3 bases from V and 4 bases from J, with 16 bases between. This clonotype was detected ten times or more. Source: PBMCs, taken 5 days after the yellow fever booster vaccination. The TCR sequence derives from a young man who received the YFV17D yellow fever vaccine. V usage is TRBV18 and J usage is TRBJ2-7; perhaps TRBD2 as D (5 bases). The CDR3 reads CASSPLPTGVYEQYF. Here the CDR3 DNA reads TGTGCCAGCTCACCGTTACCCACCGGGGTGTACGAGCAGTACTTC. Full variable domain (outside the CDR3, taken from reference TRBV18 and TRBJ2-7): NAGVMQNPRHLVRRRGQEARLRCSPMKGHSHVYWYRQLPEEGLKFMVYLQKENIIDESGMPKERFSAEFPKEGPSILRIQQVVRGDSAAYFCASSPLPTGVYEQYFGPGTRLTVT.